The 16 T cell receptor beta chains presented below share a single source sample, sequenced in a study of identical twins. One entry per CDR3 protein results from TCRdb running MiXCR on the 5' RACE reads. The profile covers over 250,000 distinct CDR3 sequences, with roughly 9.8% appearing a single time and 7% to 8.5% taken by the ten largest. The data also belong to a second study, concerning yellow fever vaccine responses in identical twins.

The sample was CD8+ T cells sorted from blood. The receptors originated from a woman between 18 and 30 years old in good health.

In its sample, this clonotype was seen many times. V usage is TRBV12-3 or TRBV12-4 and J usage is TRBJ2-3; 8 nucleotides match TRBD1. This CDR3 is built from 15 residues. V lost 3 bases to trimming and J lost 1 base; unmatched junction nucleotides: 3. The DNA of the CDR3 is TGTGCCAGCAGTTTCCCACAGGGGGGCACAGATACGCAGTATTTT. The encoded protein is CASSFPQGGTDTQYF.

This clonotype showed up just a few times. The V call is TRBV7-6, the J call TRBJ1-6; D is unclear. The V gene lost 5 bases and the J gene lost 10 bases, with 18 bases spanning the gap. Germline V gene lookup returns CDR1 SGHVS and CDR2 FNYEAQ. The CDR3 totals 15 residues. The CDR3 DNA follows: TGTGCCAGCAGCCCCCATGGTGGATTTGGGTCACCCCTCCACTTT. This translates into CASSPHGGFGSPLHF. Together with reference TRBV7-6 and TRBJ1-6, the CDR3 gives the full variable domain: GAGVSQSPRYKVTKRGQDVALRCDPISGHVSLYWYRQALGQGPEFLTYFNYEAQQDKSGLPNDRFSAERPEGSISTLTIQRTEQRDSAMYRCASSPHGGFGSPLHFGNGTRLTVT.

J is TRBJ2-2 and V is TRBV6-4, with D maybe TRBD2 (6 bases). V lost 8 bases and J 4 bases, leaving 17 bases between the germline ends. The CDR3 covers 15 residues. Per germline, CDR1 MRHNA and CDR2 SNTAGT. The CDR3 region has the DNA TGTGCCAGCTCTCCGGCGGGATTAATCACCGGGGAGCTGTTTTTT. Translated: CASSPAGLITGELFF.

This chain uses TRBV5-6 with TRBJ2-7; D is uncertain. The V gene lost 0 bases and the J gene lost 10 bases, with 11 bases spanning the gap. Germline V gene sequence: CDR1 SGHDT, CDR2 YYEEEE. This CDR3 has 12 amino acids. The CDR3 region has the DNA TGTGCCAGCAGCTTGGGTGGCAGAGATCAGTACTTC. Its translation: CASSLGGRDQYF.

In its sample, this clonotype was seen many times. CDR3 in DNA: TGCGCCAGCAGCGGGGGCTTGGATAATTCACCCCTCCACTTT. This codes for CASSGGLDNSPLHF. The chain employs TRBV5-1 and TRBJ1-6, with D tentatively TRBD1 (6 bases). Per germline, CDR1 SGHRS and CDR2 YFSETQ. Between the trimmed V and J ends, which lost 4 bases and 5 bases, there was a span of 10 bases. This CDR3 is built from 14 residues.

This clonotype has a count of ten or more. The V and J genes are TRBV24-1 and TRBJ1-2; D gene uncertain. CDR1 and CDR2 (germline): KGHDR, SFDVKD. The CDR3 contains 13 residues. V was shortened by 5 bases and J by 0 bases, with 6 bases between the two germline ends. The CDR3 spells CATSVQANYGYTF. CDR3 bases: TGTGCCACCAGTGTTCAGGCTAACTATGGCTACACCTTC.

Concerning this clonotype itself: One junction end does not reproduce the germline sequence, and a read error may be involved. The chain joins TRBV20-1 to TRBJ2-7; no firm D call. There are 15 residues in the CDR3. Per germline, CDR1 DFQATT and CDR2 SNEGSKA (reference sequence). The CDR3 DNA follows: TGCTGTGCTAGAGATCCCGTTTTCTCCTCCTACGAGCAGTACTTC. As protein: CCARDPVFSSYEQYF.

This clonotype has a handful of counts. The V call is TRBV12-3 or TRBV12-4, the J call TRBJ1-3; no clear D gene. This CDR3 has 15 residues. V lost 6 bases, J lost 3 bases, and 15 bases lay in between. The CDR3 region is CASRHRSSVGNTIYF. The CDR3 DNA reads as TGTGCCAGCAGGCATCGGTCCTCTGTTGGAAACACCATATATTTT.

V gene TRBV20-1 combines with J gene TRBJ2-2; TRBD1 aligns across 7 bases. CDR3 length: 15 amino acids. V was pared by 3 bases and J by 3 bases, with 7 bases of the junction left unmatched. CDR1 is DFQATT and CDR2 is SNEGSKA in the germline V gene (reference sequence). CDR3 in amino acids: CSASEGALDTGELFF. In nucleotides, the CDR3 is TGCAGTGCTAGTGAGGGGGCATTAGACACCGGGGAGCTGTTTTTT.

This clonotype showed up many times. The CDR3 sequence is CASRWTDNTEAFF. The CDR3 nucleotides read TGCGCCAGCAGGTGGACAGATAACACTGAAGCTTTCTTT. The chain employs TRBV5-1 and TRBJ1-1; a possible D gene is TRBD1 (6 bases). Germline CDR1 is SGHRS and CDR2 is YFSETQ. This CDR3 is built from 13 residues. The V and J ends lost 5 bases and 2 bases respectively, with 10 bases between them.

This clonotype was observed many times. CDR3 sequence: CASSLEGTQYF. CDR3 coding DNA: TGTGCCAGCAGCTTGGAAGGAACGCAGTATTTT. V gene TRBV5-6 combines with J gene TRBJ2-3; D is ambiguous. The germline V gene has CDR1 SGHDT and CDR2 YYEEEE. The CDR3 contains 11 residues. Deletions cut 0 bases from V and 9 bases from J, with 5 bases between.

This clonotype was detected many times. The chain is built from TRBV7-2 and TRBJ2-1; 11 bases align to TRBD2. Germline CDR1 and CDR2: SGHTA and FQGNSA. CDR3 length: 16 amino acids. Trimming removed 7 bases from V and 4 bases from J; junction bases left unmatched: 9. CDR3 in amino acids: CASTILAGAPYNEQFF. Written as DNA, the CDR3 is TGTGCCAGCACCATACTAGCGGGGGCCCCTTACAATGAGCAGTTCTTC.

The chain couples TRBV7-9 to TRBJ2-1; D is unresolved. In germline, CDR1 is SEHNR, CDR2 FQNEAQ (reference sequence). V was trimmed by 5 bases and J by 5 bases, leaving 10 bases between them. The CDR3 is made up of 13 amino acids. The CDR3 DNA follows: TGTGCCAGCAGCCCGTCCCCCCACAATGAGCAGTTCTTC. The encoded protein is CASSPSPHNEQFF.

The chain's CDR3 is CASSPQADRHGDTEAFF. The CDR3 region has the DNA TGTGCCAGCAGCCCCCAGGCGGACAGACATGGGGACACTGAAGCTTTCTTT. This sequence joins TRBV7-6 and TRBJ1-1, with D possibly matching TRBD1 (6 bases). CDR1 and CDR2 from the germline V gene are SGHVS and FNYEAQ. The CDR3 covers 17 residues. V was pared by 5 bases and J by 3 bases, with 22 bases between.

This clonotype has a count of ten or more. The chain uses TRBV3-1 and TRBJ2-1; 8 bases agree with TRBD2. Trimming at V came to 4 bases and at J to 2 bases, leaving 4 bases not matched to a gene. CDR1 LGHDT and CDR2 YNNKEL come from the germline V gene (reference sequence). The CDR3 spans 15 residues. The CDR3 coding sequence is TGTGCCAGCAGCCCCTTAGCGGGGACCTACAATGAGCAGTTCTTC. Its translation: CASSPLAGTYNEQFF.

This clonotype was seen more than once but under ten times. V gene TRBV6-1 combines with J gene TRBJ2-7, with a possible D match to TRBD1 (6 bases). V lost 6 bases and J lost 3, with 18 bases in between. The CDR3 runs to 15 residues. CDR1 is MNHNS and CDR2 is SASEGT in the germline V gene. CDR3 residues: CASRELETGRYEQYF. DNA of the CDR3: TGTGCCAGCAGGGAGTTAGAGACAGGTCGCTACGAGCAGTACTTC.